This T cell receptor (beta chain) was obtained from a study of primary melanoma T cells and metastatic recurrence. Study details: Tumors were T2–T4 primary melanomas thicker than 1 mm.

Concerning this clone itself: The antigen remains unidentified.

Sequenced by immunoSEQ multiplex PCR; TCRdb stores in-frame clones only, minus some. This sample has 300 or so clones, with 75% found just once. This CDR3 contains 18 residues. General study results and limits: Progression-free survival prediction reportedly improved most when T-cell fraction, rather than another histopathological variable, joined tumor thickness. Suggested, not shown: primary melanomas can contain effective antitumor T cells. Reportedly, T-cell fraction predicted progression-free survival beyond thickness, ulceration, mitoses, age.

The genes are TRBV7-5 and TRBJ2-5; TRBD2 was called by the table and not checked on the DNA. TRBV7-5 is a pseudogene locus. The receptor was isolated from a human donor with melanoma. The sequenced material came from melanoma tumor tissue. CDR3 sequence: CASSQNPFSGGDQETQYF. The CDR3 region has the DNA TGTGCCAGCAGCCAAAACCCCTTTAGCGGGGGGGACCAAGAGACCCAGTACTTC.